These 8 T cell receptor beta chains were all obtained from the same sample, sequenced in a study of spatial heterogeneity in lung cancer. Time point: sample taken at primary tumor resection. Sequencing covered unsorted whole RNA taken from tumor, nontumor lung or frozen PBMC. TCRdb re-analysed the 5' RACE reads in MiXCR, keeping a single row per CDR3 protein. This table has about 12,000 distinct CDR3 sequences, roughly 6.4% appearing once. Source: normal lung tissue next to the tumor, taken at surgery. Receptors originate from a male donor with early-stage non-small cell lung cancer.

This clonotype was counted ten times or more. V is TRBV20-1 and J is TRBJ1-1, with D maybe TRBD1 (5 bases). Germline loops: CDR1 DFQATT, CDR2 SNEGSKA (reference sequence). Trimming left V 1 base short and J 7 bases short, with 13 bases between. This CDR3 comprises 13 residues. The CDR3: CSARAARAGEAFF. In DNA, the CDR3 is TGCAGTGCTAGAGCCGCCAGGGCAGGTGAAGCTTTCTTT.

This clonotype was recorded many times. The CDR3 DNA sequence: TGTGCCACCTCGCATCCGGGGGCGCTTGGCGGGGAGCTGTTTTTT. Its protein is CATSHPGALGGELFF. The genes are TRBV25-1 and TRBJ2-2; D may match TRBD1 or TRBD2 (6 bases each). Deletions cut 10 bases from V and 7 bases from J, with 22 bases between. From germline, CDR1 is MGHDK and CDR2 SYGVNS. The CDR3 has 15 residues.

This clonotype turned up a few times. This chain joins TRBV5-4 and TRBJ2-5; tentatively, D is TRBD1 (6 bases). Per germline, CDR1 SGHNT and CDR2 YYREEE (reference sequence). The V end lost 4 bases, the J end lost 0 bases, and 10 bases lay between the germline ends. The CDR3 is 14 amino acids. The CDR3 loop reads CASSPGTNQETQYF. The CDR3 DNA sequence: TGTGCCAGCAGCCCCGGGACAAACCAAGAGACCCAGTACTTC. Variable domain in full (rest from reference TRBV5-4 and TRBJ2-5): ETGVTQSPTHLIKTRGQQVTLRCSSQSGHNTVSWYQQALGQGPQFIFQYYREEENGRGNFPPRFSGLQFPNYSSELNVNALELDDSALYLCASSPGTNQETQYFGPGTRLLVL.

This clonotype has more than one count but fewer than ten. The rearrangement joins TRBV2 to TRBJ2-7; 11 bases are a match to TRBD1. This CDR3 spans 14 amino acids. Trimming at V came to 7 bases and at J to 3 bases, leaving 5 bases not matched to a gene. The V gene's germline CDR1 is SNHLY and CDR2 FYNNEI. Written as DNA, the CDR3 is TGTGCCAGCAAGGTTGGGACAGGGGGCTACGAGCAGTACTTC. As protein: CASKVGTGGYEQYF.

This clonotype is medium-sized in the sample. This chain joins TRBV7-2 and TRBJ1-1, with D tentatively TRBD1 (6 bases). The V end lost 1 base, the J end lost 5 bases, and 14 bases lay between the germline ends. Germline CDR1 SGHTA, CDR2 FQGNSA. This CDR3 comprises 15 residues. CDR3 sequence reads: CASSLGGTMETEAFF. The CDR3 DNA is TGTGCCAGCAGCTTAGGGGGGACAATGGAGACTGAAGCTTTCTTT.

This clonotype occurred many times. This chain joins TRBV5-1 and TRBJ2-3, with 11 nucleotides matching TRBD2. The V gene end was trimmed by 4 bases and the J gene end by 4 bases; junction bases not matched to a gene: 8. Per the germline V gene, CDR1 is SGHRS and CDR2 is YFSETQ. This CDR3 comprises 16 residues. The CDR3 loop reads CASSQGVAGGPDTQYF. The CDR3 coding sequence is TGCGCCAGCAGCCAGGGGGTAGCGGGAGGGCCAGATACGCAGTATTTT.

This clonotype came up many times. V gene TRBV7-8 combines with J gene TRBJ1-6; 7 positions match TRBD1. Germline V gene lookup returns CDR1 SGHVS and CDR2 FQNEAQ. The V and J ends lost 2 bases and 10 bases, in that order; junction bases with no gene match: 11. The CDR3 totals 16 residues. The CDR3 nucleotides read TGTGCCAGCAGCTTACACAGGGGACGTGTAGGGTCACCCCTCCACTTT. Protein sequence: CASSLHRGRVGSPLHF.

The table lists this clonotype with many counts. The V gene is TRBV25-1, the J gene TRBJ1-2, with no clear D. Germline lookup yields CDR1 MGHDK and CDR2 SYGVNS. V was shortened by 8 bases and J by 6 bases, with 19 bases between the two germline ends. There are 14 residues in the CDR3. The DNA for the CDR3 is TGTGCCAGCCGAGATAACCAGATCCGGAATGGCTACACCTTC. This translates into CASRDNQIRNGYTF.